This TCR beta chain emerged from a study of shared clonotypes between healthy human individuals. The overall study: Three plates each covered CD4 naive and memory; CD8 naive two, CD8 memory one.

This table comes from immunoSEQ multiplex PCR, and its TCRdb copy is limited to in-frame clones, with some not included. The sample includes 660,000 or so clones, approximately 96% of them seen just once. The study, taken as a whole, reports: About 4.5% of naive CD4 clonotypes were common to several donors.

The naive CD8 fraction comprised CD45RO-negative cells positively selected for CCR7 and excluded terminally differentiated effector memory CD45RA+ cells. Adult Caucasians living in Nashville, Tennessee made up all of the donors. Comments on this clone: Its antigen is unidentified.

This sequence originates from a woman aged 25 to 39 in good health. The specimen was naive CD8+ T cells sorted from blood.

The CDR3 here is CASSPRQDYYEQYF. The CDR3 region has the DNA TGCGCCAGCAGCCCTCGACAGGATTACTACGAGCAGTACTTC. The chain is built from TRBV4-1 and TRBJ2-7; a possible D gene is TRBD1 (6 bases). CDR3 size: 14 residues. V lost 4 bases and J 3 bases, leaving 13 bases between the germline ends. The V gene's germline CDR1 is MGHRA and CDR2 YSYEKL.